This TCR beta chain was retrieved from a study of T cell responses to AZD1222 COVID-19 vaccine. Findings and limits, study-wide: Unmutated variant regions are reportedly the target of nearly half of TCRs that are spike-specific.

This table comes from immunoSEQ multiplex PCR, and its TCRdb copy is limited to in-frame clones, with some not included. The repertoire has 150,000 to 200,000 clones, 80% to 95% of them found once; the top ten carry approximately 1.3%. Regarding this clone: Its antigen is unknown.

The junction had 17 bases not matched to a gene; V was cut back by 4 bases and J by 2 bases. This CDR3 region has 19 residues. Germline lookup yields CDR1 SGHTA and CDR2 FQGTGA. This clonotype was obtained from an adult who received the AZD1222 COVID-19 vaccine. J is TRBJ2-5 and V is TRBV7-3, with 9 nucleotides matching TRBD2. The input for sequencing was peripheral blood, taken 28 days after the second AZD1222 dose. CDR3 residues: CASSSRRGIAGGPQETQYF. The CDR3 nucleotides are TGTGCCAGCAGCTCCCGGCGGGGTATCGCGGGGGGGCCACAAGAGACCCAGTACTTC.